The rows below give T cell receptor beta chains drawn from one sample of a study of blood T cell repertoires in COVID-19. Measured with immunoSEQ multiplex PCR; TCRdb has only the in-frame clones, and not every one. The top ten clones hold 3% to 3.5% of a sample with about 200,000 clones, approximately 86% of them seen once. Input material: peripheral blood. All receptors come from a man in his fifties or sixties with acute or convalescent COVID-19. Both conserved end residues are part of each CDR3. D genes are given only for firm matches.

J: TRBJ2-7; D: .; V: TRBV11-3; CDR3: CASSPNRNSYEQYF
J: TRBJ1-1; D: TRBD1; V: TRBV6-5; CDR3: CASSYGTGGYITEAFF
J: TRBJ2-1; D: TRBD2; V: TRBV6-5; CDR3: CASSPHRTSGNEQFF
J: TRBJ1-1; D: .; V: TRBV6-5; CDR3: CASKGGGRLNTEAFF
J: TRBJ1-1; D: .; V: TRBV2; CDR3: CASRIGLDTEAFF
J: TRBJ2-5; D: .; V: TRBV6-2/TRBV6-3; CDR3: CASSPPDSQETQYF
J: TRBJ1-5; D: .; V: TRBV6-5; CDR3: CASSYSTGTSNQPQHF
J: TRBJ2-5; D: .; V: TRBV5-4; CDR3: CASSFRDNQETQYF
J: TRBJ1-4; D: .; V: TRBV27; CDR3: CASRQGPPSEEKLFF
J: TRBJ1-4; D: TRBD1; V: TRBV18; CDR3: CASSPTDRVSEKLFF
J: TRBJ2-3; D: TRBD2; V: TRBV28; CDR3: CASRGAGKSGGPDTQYF
J: TRBJ1-6; D: TRBD1; V: TRBV19; CDR3: CASSGRTGSSYNSPLHF
J: TRBJ1-1; D: TRBD1; V: TRBV6-5; CDR3: CASSYSPRDRGRAFF
J: TRBJ2-5; D: .; V: TRBV29-1; CDR3: CSVTDRGLAGAEETQYF
J: TRBJ2-3; D: TRBD2; V: TRBV6-5; CDR3: CASSYRSSGGAHTQYF
J: TRBJ1-3; D: TRBD1; V: TRBV18; CDR3: CASSPSRGRGNTIYF
J: TRBJ1-1; D: .; V: TRBV6-5; CDR3: CASSYSVRVDTEAFF
J: TRBJ2-7; D: TRBD2; V: TRBV5-4; CDR3: CASSEDGLAGVLPYF
J: TRBJ2-7; D: TRBD2; V: TRBV6-6; CDR3: CASRVAGGTYEQYF